This T cell receptor (beta chain) was captured by sequencing in a study of identical twins' blood T cells. Study overall: About 6 alpha and about 6 beta libraries together yielded some 50 million reads.

All three twin pairs grew up together with likely shared infections and vaccines. A word on this clonotype: What it binds is not known.

Study-wide findings and caveats: Each donor's most abundant TCRbeta clonotypes shared more CDR3 sequences with her twin than unrelated donors. Twin similarity might stem from environmental factors, not only genetics.

In germline, CDR1 is KGHSH, CDR2 LQKENI. The CDR3 spans 12 residues. Deletions cut 8 bases from V and 10 bases from J, with 17 bases between. Via MiXCR, TCRdb re-called the 5' RACE reads, giving one row per CDR3 protein. The table includes roughly 340,000 distinct CDR3 sequences, roughly 30% detected once. This TCR derives from a woman between 18 and 50 years old in good health. This chain uses TRBV18 with TRBJ1-1; D gene uncertain. Sequenced sample: PBMCs. CDR3: CASAPVFGVAFF. The CDR3 nucleotides read TGTGCCAGCGCTCCGGTGTTCGGAGTAGCTTTCTTT.